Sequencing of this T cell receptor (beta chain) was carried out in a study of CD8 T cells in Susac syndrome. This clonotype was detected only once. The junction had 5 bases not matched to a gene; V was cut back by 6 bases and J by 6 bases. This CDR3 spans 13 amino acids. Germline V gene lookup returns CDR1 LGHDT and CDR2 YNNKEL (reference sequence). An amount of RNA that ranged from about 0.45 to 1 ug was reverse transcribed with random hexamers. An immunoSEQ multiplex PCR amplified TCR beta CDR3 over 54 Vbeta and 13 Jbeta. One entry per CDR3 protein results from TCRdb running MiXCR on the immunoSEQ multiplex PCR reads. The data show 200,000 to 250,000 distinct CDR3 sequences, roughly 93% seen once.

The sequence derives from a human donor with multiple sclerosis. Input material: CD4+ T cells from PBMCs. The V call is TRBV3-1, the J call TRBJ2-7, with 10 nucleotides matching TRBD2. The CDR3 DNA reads TGTGCCAGCAGTCGAGCGGGGGGGTTCGAGCAGTACTTC. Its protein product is CASSRAGGFEQYF.